The 29 T cell receptor beta chains below were found in one sample sequenced in a study of a mutant IDH1 vaccine in newly diagnosed glioma. Produced via immunoSEQ multiplex PCR; TCRdb's table is partial and in-frame only. The sample holds roughly 64,000 clones, roughly 74% seen once. The time point was: week 35, safety follow-up. Vaccinated patients received 300 ug of mutant IDH1 20-mer peptide per dose, with topical imiquimod. Their specific antigens are unknown. The specimen was PBMCs, collected from a glioma patient whose treatment included an IDH1 peptide vaccine. Receptors were obtained from a man aged 45-65 years with glioma.

The chain carries TRBV4-3 and TRBJ2-7, with TRBD1 matching over 8 bases. Germline CDR1 LGHNA, CDR2 YSLEER. After removal of 0 bases from V and 6 bases from J, the junction contained 13 bases not matched to a gene. CDR3 length: 17 residues. The CDR3, as DNA: TGCGCCAGCAGCCAAGATAGGACAGGACAGGGTTCGGTCGAGCAGTACTTC. This gives the protein CASSQDRTGQGSVEQYF.

This clone was observed a few times. J is TRBJ2-7 and V is TRBV28; D is undetermined. V was trimmed by 1 base and J by 4 bases, leaving 8 bases between them. The CDR3 runs 13 residues. Germline CDR1 MDHEN, CDR2 SYDVKM. CDR3 DNA: TGTGCCAGCAGTTTATACCCTAATTACGAGCAGTACTTC. It yields the protein CASSLYPNYEQYF.

The chain has TRBV10-3 and TRBJ2-7, with TRBD1 identical over 8 bases. The CDR3 runs 13 residues. Trimming cost V 3 bases and J 6 bases; bases outside gene matches: 4. Germline CDR1 is ENHRY and CDR2 is SYGVKD. In nucleotides, the CDR3 is TGTGCCATCAGTGACCCCGGGACAGGCGAGCAGTACTTC. It encodes CAISDPGTGEQYF.

The chain employs TRBV6-1 and TRBJ2-2; D gene uncertain. Per germline, CDR1 MNHNS and CDR2 SASEGT. V lost 3 bases and J lost 15, with 8 bases in between. The CDR3 is 10 amino acids. CDR3 loop: CASSEETMFF. CDR3 sequence (DNA): TGTGCCAGCAGTGAGGAAACGATGTTTTTT.

The chain has TRBV4-2 and TRBJ1-2; a possible D gene is TRBD1 (5 bases). Trimming removed 0 bases from V and 2 bases from J, with 10 bases in between. The CDR3 spans 15 residues. The V gene's germline CDR1 is LGHNA and CDR2 YNFKEQ. CDR3 amino acids: CASSQEGSGNYGYTF. CDR3 DNA sequence: TGTGCCAGCAGCCAAGAGGGATCAGGGAACTATGGCTACACCTTC.

CDR3 DNA: TGTGCCAGCAGCGCGACAGGGGGCTTGAACACTGAAGCTTTCTTT. This translates into CASSATGGLNTEAFF. The rearrangement links TRBV7-3 to TRBJ1-1; the match to TRBD1 covers 10 bases. From germline, CDR1 is SGHTA and CDR2 FQGTGA. After removal of 5 bases from V and 0 bases from J, the junction contained 3 bases not matched to a gene. This CDR3 region has 15 residues. The variable domain in full, completed from reference TRBV7-3 and TRBJ1-1, reads GAGVSQTPSNKVTEKGKYVELRCDPISGHTALYWYRQSLGQGPEFLIYFQGTGAADDSGLPNDRFFAVRPEGSVSTLKIQRTERGDSAVYLCASSATGGLNTEAFFGQGTRLTVV.

The chain combines TRBV27 with TRBJ2-5, with TRBD2 identical over 13 bases. The V gene's germline CDR1 is MNHEY and CDR2 SMNVEV (reference sequence). This CDR3 spans 16 amino acids. Unmatched junction bases numbered 9, after V lost 6 bases and J lost 5 bases. CDR3 bases: TGTGCCAGCAGGGGACTAGCGGGGTTCCAGAAGGAGACCCAGTACTTC. As protein: CASRGLAGFQKETQYF.

The chain uses TRBV14 and TRBJ2-7, with 8 bases matching TRBD1. The ends lost 0 bases at V and 4 bases at J; junction bases unmatched: 11. The germline V gene has CDR1 SGHDN and CDR2 FVKESK. CDR3 size: 17 residues. CDR3 DNA: TGTGCCAGCAGCCAAGATGGTCGGTGGGACAGGTTATACGAGCAGTACTTC. As protein: CASSQDGRWDRLYEQYF.

This chain uses TRBV5-6 with TRBJ2-7; no firm D call. V lost 1 base to trimming and J lost 4 bases, with 9 bases between them. From germline, CDR1 is SGHDT and CDR2 YYEEEE. The CDR3 contains 13 residues. The CDR3 is CASSLHGPYEQYF. The CDR3 DNA reads TGTGCCAGCAGCTTGCACGGCCCTTACGAGCAGTACTTC.

This chain connects TRBV19 to TRBJ2-1; 7 bases map to TRBD2. The CDR3 is 15 amino acids. Germline CDR1 and CDR2: LNHDA and SQIVND (reference sequence). J was trimmed by 10 bases and V by 3 bases; bases with no gene match: 12. CDR3 region: CASSIEGSFSGEQFF. For the CDR3, the DNA is TGTGCCAGTAGTATCGAAGGTAGCTTTAGCGGGGAGCAGTTCTTC.

The chain couples TRBV18 to TRBJ2-7; D is unresolved. Trimming pared 5 bases from V and 2 bases from J, leaving 7 bases between. The CDR3 is made up of 12 amino acids. Germline assignment: CDR1 KGHSH and CDR2 LQKENI. The CDR3 DNA reads TGTGCCAGCTCATCCTCGACCTACGAGCAGTACTTC. Amino acid sequence: CASSSSTYEQYF.

J is TRBJ2-5 and V is TRBV7-2; 7 positions agree with TRBD2. V was clipped by 4 bases and J by 4 bases; unmatched bases: 6. The length of the CDR3 is 14 residues. Germline CDR1 reads SGHTA; CDR2 reads FQGNSA. The CDR3 DNA sequence: TGTGCCAGCAGCTCCAGGCGGGAGTCAGAGACCCAGTACTTC. Translated, it gives CASSSRRESETQYF.

The chain links TRBV7-9 to TRBJ1-4, with 9 bases aligning to TRBD1. The CDR3 loop spans 14 amino acids. CDR1 and CDR2 from the germline V gene are SEHNR and FQNEAQ (reference sequence). V was clipped by 4 bases and J by 8 bases; unmatched bases: 5. The CDR3 spells CASSSRDREEKLFF. The CDR3 DNA sequence: TGTGCCAGCAGCTCCCGGGACAGGGAAGAAAAACTGTTTTTT.

The V gene is TRBV5-1, the J gene TRBJ2-7; the match to TRBD1 covers 9 bases. Losses at the gene ends were 3 bases for V and 3 bases for J; bases not matched to a gene: 10. The CDR3 is 16 residues long. The germline CDR1 and CDR2 sequences are SGHRS and YFSETQ. Here the CDR3 reads CASSWRGPGQGYEQYF. CDR3 bases: TGCGCCAGCAGCTGGCGGGGACCGGGACAGGGCTACGAGCAGTACTTC.

The chain is built from TRBV19 and TRBJ2-2; TRBD2 matches 8 bases. The length of the CDR3 is 14 residues. Germline V gene sequence: CDR1 LNHDA, CDR2 SQIVND (reference sequence). The J segment lost 7 bases and the V segment lost 3 bases, leaving 4 bases of the junction unmatched. Here the CDR3 reads CASSITGGDGELFF. CDR3 coding DNA: TGTGCCAGTAGTATTACCGGGGGGGACGGGGAGCTGTTTTTT. Together with reference TRBV19 and TRBJ2-2, the CDR3 gives the full variable domain: DGGITQSPKYLFRKEGQNVTLSCEQNLNHDAMYWYRQDPGQGLRLIYYSQIVNDFQKGDIAEGYSVSREKKESFPLTVTSAQKNPTAFYLCASSITGGDGELFFGEGSRLTVL.

The rearrangement joins TRBV7-9 to TRBJ1-4; D is perhaps TRBD1 (6 bases). Germline V gene data show CDR1 as SEHNR and CDR2 as FQNEAQ (reference sequence). This CDR3 is built from 13 residues. V was shortened by 6 bases and J by 5 bases, with 10 bases between the two germline ends. CDR3 bases: TGTGCCAGCAGTTTCGGACAGAATGAAAAACTGTTTTTT. The encoded protein is CASSFGQNEKLFF.

The V and J genes are TRBV4-3 and TRBJ2-3; no definite D call. CDR3 size: 15 residues. CDR1 and CDR2 from the germline V gene are LGHNA and YSLEER. Trimming stripped 1 base from V and 1 base from J, with 9 bases between. CDR3 in DNA: TGCGCCAGCAGCCAAGGGATCTCCGGCACAGATACGCAGTATTTT. Amino acid sequence: CASSQGISGTDTQYF.

This chain joins TRBV28 and TRBJ1-2; 9 bases fit TRBD1. This CDR3 comprises 12 residues. V lost 9 bases, J lost 2 bases, and 1 base stayed unmatched. Germline loops: CDR1 MDHEN, CDR2 SYDVKM. This chain's CDR3 is CASDRGNYGYTF. CDR3 DNA: TGTGCCAGTGACAGGGGGAACTATGGCTACACCTTC.

The gene calls are TRBV30 and TRBJ2-3, with 9 nucleotides matching TRBD2. The V gene's germline CDR1 is GTSNPN and CDR2 SVGIG (reference sequence). This CDR3 has 15 amino acids. Trimming removed 2 bases from V and 2 bases from J; junction bases left unmatched: 5. As DNA, the CDR3 is TGTGCCTGGAGTCTGATAGCGGGGGTCACAGATACGCAGTATTTT. Protein: CAWSLIAGVTDTQYF.

The rearrangement links TRBV5-4 to TRBJ2-5; 7 bases map to TRBD1. Trimming at V came to 1 base and at J to 4 bases, leaving 7 bases not matched to a gene. This CDR3 is 15 amino acids long. From germline, CDR1 is SGHNT and CDR2 YYREEE (reference sequence). DNA of the CDR3: TGTGCCAGCAGCTTGCCCCAGGCAGGGGGAGAGACCCAGTACTTC. Protein product: CASSLPQAGGETQYF.

This chain joins TRBV13 and TRBJ2-1, with TRBD1 matching over 8 bases. The V gene's germline CDR1 is PRHDT and CDR2 FYEKMQ (reference sequence). CDR3 size: 13 residues. The trim removed 4 bases at V and 6 bases at J, leaving 2 bases unmatched. CDR3 in amino acids: CASSSGQGNEQFF. In nucleotides, the CDR3 is TGTGCCAGCAGCTCCGGACAGGGCAATGAGCAGTTCTTC.

The chain joins TRBV5-4 to TRBJ2-3; no reliable D call. The germline gives CDR1 SGHNT, CDR2 YYREEE (reference sequence). V was trimmed by 4 bases and J by 6 bases, leaving 18 bases between them. This CDR3 has 15 residues. The CDR3 DNA is TGTGCCAGCAGCCACGGGTCGCTGAGCCCCGATACGCAGTATTTT. Its protein is CASSHGSLSPDTQYF. The full variable domain, rest sourced from reference TRBV5-4 and TRBJ2-3, is ETGVTQSPTHLIKTRGQQVTLRCSSQSGHNTVSWYQQALGQGPQFIFQYYREEENGRGNFPPRFSGLQFPNYSSELNVNALELDDSALYLCASSHGSLSPDTQYFGPGTRLTVL.

The J gene is TRBJ2-7, the V gene TRBV25-1; possible D gene TRBD1, 6 bases. This CDR3 contains 15 residues. The ends were cut back, 2 bases at V and 5 bases at J, with 16 bases in the middle. CDR1 and CDR2 (germline): MGHDK, SYGVNS. CDR3 DNA sequence: TGTGCCAGCAGTGAAGCAGGGGCCTCCGAAGACGAGCAGTACTTC. It codes for CASSEAGASEDEQYF.

This chain uses TRBV19 with TRBJ2-2, with 10 positions matching TRBD1. Germline CDR1 and CDR2: LNHDA and SQIVND (reference sequence). CDR3 length: 14 amino acids. V trimming: 4 bases; J trimming: 7 bases; junction bases outside the gene matches: 3. The CDR3 loop reads CASSKTGGLGELFF. CDR3 in DNA: TGTGCCAGTAGTAAGACAGGGGGCCTCGGGGAGCTGTTTTTT.

This clone was counted between two and nine times. This chain joins TRBV6-4 and TRBJ2-7, with a weak D call TRBD2 (6 bases). This CDR3 has 12 residues. Deletions cut 0 bases from V and 9 bases from J, with 9 bases between. Germline CDR1 is MRHNA and CDR2 is SNTAGT. CDR3 nucleotide sequence: TGTGCCAGCAGTGACTCGGGGGGAGTGCAGTACTTC. Protein: CASSDSGGVQYF.

The V call is TRBV7-8, the J call TRBJ2-7; 8 bases line up with TRBD1. Unmatched junction bases numbered 13, after V lost 8 bases and J lost 4 bases. The germline CDR1 and CDR2 sequences are SGHVS and FQNEAQ. The CDR3 covers 15 residues. CDR3 loop: CASGGGQGNLYEQYF. CDR3 coding DNA: TGTGCCAGCGGAGGTGGACAGGGAAATTTGTACGAGCAGTACTTC. Based on the CDR3 plus reference TRBV7-8 and TRBJ2-7, the full variable domain is GAGVSQSPRYKVAKRGQDVALRCDPISGHVSLFWYQQALGQGPEFLTYFQNEAQLDKSGLPSDRFFAERPEGSVSTLKIQRTQQEDSAVYLCASGGGQGNLYEQYFGPGTRLTVT.

This clone was seen only once. The chain is built from TRBV6-5 and TRBJ2-1, with D unclear. CDR1 and CDR2 from the germline V gene are MNHEY and SVGAGI. With 8 bases removed from V and 0 bases from J, the gap between germline ends came to 14 bases. The CDR3 spans 15 residues. CDR3 DNA: TGTGCCAGCGCCGAGGACGGAAGCTCCTACAATGAGCAGTTCTTC. This codes for CASAEDGSSYNEQFF.

DNA for the CDR3: TGTGCCAGCAGCTTAGCCCTCGGACAGGACCAAGAGACCCAGTACTTC. Protein sequence: CASSLALGQDQETQYF. The chain links TRBV7-9 to TRBJ2-5, with 7 bases identical to TRBD1. This CDR3 is 16 amino acids long. The J segment lost 0 bases and the V segment lost 0 bases, leaving 4 bases of the junction unmatched. Germline V gene lookup returns CDR1 SEHNR and CDR2 FQNEAQ (reference sequence).

The rearrangement links TRBV5-6 to TRBJ2-5; D is possibly TRBD2 (6 bases). The CDR3 is 14 amino acids. Germline-derived CDR1 and CDR2 are SGHDT and YYEEEE. Trimming removed 4 bases at V and 1 base at J, with 11 bases between. The CDR3 here is CASSAGLIQETQYF. The CDR3 DNA follows: TGTGCCAGCAGCGCGGGACTGATCCAAGAGACCCAGTACTTC.